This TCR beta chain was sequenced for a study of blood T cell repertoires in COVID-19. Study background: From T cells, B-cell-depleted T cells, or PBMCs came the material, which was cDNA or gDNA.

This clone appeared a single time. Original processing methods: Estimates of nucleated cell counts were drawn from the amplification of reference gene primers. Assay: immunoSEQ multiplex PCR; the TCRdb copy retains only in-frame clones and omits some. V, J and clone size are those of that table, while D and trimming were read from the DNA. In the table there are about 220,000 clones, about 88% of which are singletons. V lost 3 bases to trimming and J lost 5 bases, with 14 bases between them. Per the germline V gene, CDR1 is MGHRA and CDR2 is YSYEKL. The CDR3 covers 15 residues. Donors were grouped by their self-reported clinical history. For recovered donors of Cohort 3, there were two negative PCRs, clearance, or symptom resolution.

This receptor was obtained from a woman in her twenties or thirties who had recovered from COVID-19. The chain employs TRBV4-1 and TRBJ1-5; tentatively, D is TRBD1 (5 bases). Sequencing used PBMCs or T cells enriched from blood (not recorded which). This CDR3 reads CASSQETGIHQPQHF. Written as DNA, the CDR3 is TGCGCCAGCAGCCAGGAAACAGGTATACATCAGCCCCAGCATTTT.